This section outlines one T cell receptor (beta chain) sequence together with its context. Its antigen is currently not known. Per-base quality was not reported, and no clone a single base away is much larger than it. The record originates from a study of shared clonotypes between healthy human individuals (dated by TCRdb to about 2020). Background on the whole study: The cohort comprised two women and a few men aged 18 to 49 years. Each donor's leukapheresis produced roughly between roughly 0.9 and 8.9 billion PBMCs. For each donor, CD4 naive and CD4 memory were each given three plates, CD8 naive was given two plates, and CD8 memory was given one plate. To estimate repertoire size and how much clonotypes are shared between individuals, the study performed deep sequencing of blood TCR repertoires from roughly five healthy adults. Different laboratories and diverse techniques were used to prepare libraries and sequence TCR repertoires, to increase sequencing depth and limit assay-specific biases.

TCR CDR3 regions were amplified from genomic DNA by multiplex PCR using the deep immunoSEQ assay. Extracted genomic DNA from each cell subset was distributed evenly across all wells of several immunoSEQ 96-well plates, and each plate was treated as a replicate. For sorted subsets, each replicate PCR was loaded with about 0.2 ug genomic DNA, equivalent to some 31,000 T cell genomes. The purified libraries were quantified using a Qubit 3.0 fluorometer, sized with a Bioanalyzer 2100, and then quantified again using the KAPA Library Quantification kit. Every immunoSEQ 96-well plate was sequenced on a separate single-read 150-cycle Illumina NextSeq 550 flow cell. The authors' pipeline ran thus. The immunoSEQ output contained only junctional sequences without quality scores, so filtering could not match that applied to full-length reads. Sequences were annotated with PyIR, a Python wrapper for IgBLAST v1.9, using IMGT germline references to assign V/J genes and CDR3. Reads with weak V/J assignments (E-value above 1e-6), missing CDR3, stop codons, out-of-frame junctions, or ambiguous translated residues were removed. A V3J clonotype was defined by an identical inferred V gene, J gene, and CDR3 amino acid sequence. To compute the percentage overlap between repertoires, the number of shared unique clonotypes was divided by the size of the smaller repertoire. Three approaches were used to assess repertoire richness: RTK rarefaction, the Chao1 estimator, and Recon v2.1 estimates of unobserved clonotypes. OLGA was used to compute generation probabilities for all TCRbeta clonotypes that the gDNA method yielded from a handful of donors. Imported from immuneACCESS, the table was reduced by TCRdb to in-frame sequences with V and J called. These copies leave out some clones; in studies compared against another copy, an unresolved V gene accounts for under half, and the cause of the remainder is not known. Clonal size and the V and J genes are those of that table, whereas D and trimming came from the DNA. The sample records more than 2,000,000 clones, about 92% of which are singletons. The top ten constitute 0.39% of the sample.

The CDR1 and CDR2 encoded by the germline V gene are SGHTA and FQGNSA. Taken from cysteine to phenylalanine, the CDR3 has 17 residues. This entry keeps only the CDR3 DNA: 51 bases, framed from base 1. The V end gives up 3 bases and the J end 6 bases, leaving 13 bases in the junction not matched to a gene. Findings and caveats that apply to the study as a whole: Rarefaction of sorted-subset datasets indicated incomplete sequencing despite the large sequencing depth. Across a handful of donors, about 5.2% of naive CD4, over 3% of naive CD8, about 2.3% of memory CD4, and around 0.4% of memory CD8 clonotypes were shared. Larger estimated clonotype richness was generally found for naive subsets than for memory subsets. Because the study included only a small number of donors, the genetic and exposure-history diversity represented was limited. Pairwise subsampling led to the expectation that sequencing depth would affect the degree of clonotype sharing among donors. Sampling was restricted to blood, and TCR repertoires in tissue are likely to differ from TCR repertoires in blood. Clonotypes shared by all four sorted-subset donors showed higher generation probabilities than non-shared clonotypes.

The donors were healthy, HIV-negative adults with no recently reported acute infections or vaccinations. Every donor was a Caucasian adult residing in Nashville, Tennessee, USA. CD4+ T cells were enriched through magnetic negative selection, after which naive cells were positively selected on CD45RA and the remaining negative fraction served as the memory subset. After blood collection by leukapheresis, PBMCs were isolated using Ficoll-Histopaque density gradient centrifugation and then cryopreserved in the vapor phase of liquid nitrogen. Purity and quantity of every magnetically sorted T cell population were checked by analytical flow cytometry. From each sorted fraction, genomic DNA was isolated and quantified by UV absorbance on a Nanodrop 2000c.

The sample was naive CD4+ T cells from PBMCs. What this sample's cell subset or site label stands for: CD45RA+ positively selected. The chain is encoded by TRBV7-2 joined to TRBJ2-1; the junction holds 8 bases that match TRBD2. This receptor was taken from a man aged 18 to 29 in good health. Some clones in this sample may be carry-over from other donors' samples. The nucleotides are TGTGCCAGCAGCTTTAGGAGGACTAGCTGGGAAGGCAATGAGCAGTTCTTC. Translation gives CASSFRRTSWEGNEQFF.